This is a list of T cell receptor beta chains from one sample in a study of blood T cells in healthy people across ages. TCRdb re-analysed the 5' RACE reads in MiXCR, keeping a single row per CDR3 protein. This repertoire shows over 600,000 distinct CDR3 sequences, about 43% found once; its top ten account for 30%. Sequencing was done on a sample of blood. The source is an elderly man in good health. Both conserved end residues are part of each CDR3. A D gene is named only where the DNA matches it firmly. Not all rows give a size; the values are once, few, many and, for expanded clones, a class.

TRBV28	NA	TRBD1	TRBJ2-4	CASRETGAIAKNIQYF	TGTGCCAGCAGGGAAACAGGGGCCATAGCCAAAAACATTCAGTACTTC
TRBV11-2	few	TRBD2	TRBJ2-2	CASSSPPSGTNTGELFF	TGTGCCAGCAGCTCGCCTCCGAGCGGGACGAACACCGGGGAGCTGTTTTTT
TRBV28	few	NA	TRBJ1-1	CASSFSRGTNTEAFF	TGTGCCAGCAGTTTTTCCCGGGGTACGAACACTGAAGCTTTCTTT
TRBV11-2	many	NA	TRBJ2-3	CASRGAGDGLYTDTQYF	TGTGCCAGCAGAGGGGCAGGGGACGGACTATACACAGATACGCAGTATTTT
TRBV14	NA	NA	TRBJ2-6	CASSHLGDTFSGANVLTF	TGTGCCAGCAGCCACCTCGGGGACACTTTCTCTGGGGCCAACGTCCTGACTTTC
TRBV28	NA	NA	TRBJ1-2	CTTVGYTF	TGTACTACGGTGGGCTACACCTTC
TRBV4-2	NA	TRBD1	TRBJ1-2	CASSQLGTGGVDYGYTF	TGTGCCAGCAGCCAGTTGGGGACAGGGGGCGTTGACTATGGCTACACCTTC
TRBV5-4	few	TRBD2	TRBJ2-5	CASSSGLAGQETQYF	TGTGCCAGCAGCTCGGGACTAGCGGGACAAGAGACCCAGTACTTC
TRBV7-2	few	TRBD1	TRBJ1-6	CASSLRDSPGAPLHF	TGTGCCAGCAGCCTCAGGGACAGTCCAGGGGCACCCCTCCACTTT
TRBV7-2	NA	NA	TRBJ1-3	CASSSNTGSSGNTIYF	TGTGCCAGCAGCTCCAATACAGGGTCCTCTGGAAACACCATATATTTT
TRBV28	many	NA	TRBJ2-5	CASSLGGMYQETQYF	TGTGCCAGCAGTTTAGGCGGGATGTACCAAGAGACCCAGTACTTC
TRBV20-1	NA	NA	TRBJ2-3	CSAREGVWRRGTDTQYF	TGCAGTGCTAGAGAGGGGGTCTGGAGGCGGGGCACAGATACGCAGTATTTT
TRBV5-5	few	NA	TRBJ2-3	CASSLRSPAVSTDTQYF	TGTGCCAGCAGCTTGAGGTCCCCAGCGGTAAGCACAGATACGCAGTATTTT
TRBV20-1	NA	NA	TRBJ2-1	CSASSAHSWSEQFF	TGCAGTGCTTCTAGCGCGCATAGTTGGAGTGAGCAGTTCTTC
TRBV6-2/TRBV6-3	NA	TRBD1	TRBJ2-4	CASSHTGGEYF	TGTGCCAGCAGTCACACAGGGGGCGAGTACTTC
TRBV7-8	NA	TRBD2	TRBJ2-3	CASSLAGGPRGDTQYF	TGTGCCAGCAGCTTAGCGGGAGGGCCGCGTGGAGATACGCAGTATTTT
TRBV9	NA	NA	TRBJ2-7	CASSPQGTSSSYEQYF	TGTGCCAGCAGCCCACAGGGTACGTCTAGCTCCTACGAGCAGTACTTC
TRBV18	NA	NA	TRBJ1-2	CASSPRFGQGGGYTF	TGTGCCAGCTCACCAAGGTTTGGGCAGGGAGGCGGCTACACCTTC
TRBV3-1	few	TRBD2	TRBJ2-7	CASSQPSGGGYEQYF	TGTGCCAGCAGCCAACCTTCCGGGGGAGGGTACGAGCAGTACTTC
TRBV11-2	NA	TRBD1	TRBJ2-7	CASTAGTGGSYEQYF	TGTGCCAGCACCGCCGGGACAGGGGGCTCCTACGAGCAGTACTTC
TRBV7-2	NA	NA	TRBJ2-5	CASARAGRRETQYF	TGTGCCAGCGCTCGGGCGGGGAGACGTGAGACCCAGTACTTC
TRBV6-6	NA	TRBD1	TRBJ2-7	CASRDRDRDNYEQYF	TGTGCCAGCAGGGACCGGGACAGGGACAACTACGAGCAGTACTTC
TRBV10-3	NA	TRBD2	TRBJ2-5	CAISEGLAGGSVRETRYF	TGTGCCATCAGTGAAGGGCTAGCGGGAGGTAGTGTACGAGAGACCCGGTACTTC
TRBV29-1	NA	TRBD2	TRBJ2-4	CSVDGTHPGLDGEQYF	TGCAGCGTTGACGGAACTCACCCGGGACTAGATGGTGAGCAGTACTTC
TRBV28	once	NA	TRBJ1-2	CASSLGERGYGYTF	TGTGCCAGCAGTTTGGGCGAAAGAGGCTATGGCTACACCTTC
TRBV7-9	once	NA	TRBJ2-7	CASSLAETGIQYF	TGTGCCAGCAGCTTAGCAGAGACGGGGATTCAGTACTTC
TRBV29-1	many	NA	TRBJ1-5	CSVEGKFLDQPQHF	TGCAGCGTTGAAGGGAAATTCTTGGATCAGCCCCAGCATTTT
TRBV12-3/TRBV12-4	NA	TRBD1	TRBJ2-3	CASRSQGGTDTQYF	TGTGCCAGTCGGTCGCAGGGGGGCACAGATACGCAGTATTTT
TRBV20-1	few	TRBD1	TRBJ1-5	CSASPRGRLSNQPQHF	TGCAGTGCTTCTCCCAGGGGGCGGTTGAGCAATCAGCCCCAGCATTTT
TRBV7-2	many	TRBD2	TRBJ2-2	CASSLLAGGNTGELFF	TGTGCCAGCAGCCTCCTAGCGGGAGGAAACACCGGGGAGCTGTTTTTT
TRBV20-1	NA	NA	TRBJ2-1	CSARTADEQFF	TGCAGTGCCAGGACTGCGGATGAGCAGTTCTTC
TRBV15	NA	NA	TRBJ2-5	CATSRDRQGQGTQYF	TGTGCCACCAGCAGAGATCGTCAGGGGCAGGGGACCCAGTACTTC
TRBV29-1	many	NA	TRBJ1-4	CSVQGSNEKLFF	TGCAGCGTTCAAGGGTCCAATGAAAAACTGTTTTTT
TRBV4-2	NA	NA	TRBJ1-4	CASSQESNRASEKLFF	TGTGCCAGCAGCCAAGAGTCGAACAGGGCGAGTGAAAAACTGTTTTTT
TRBV2	NA	NA	TRBJ1-5	CASSETKGGHQPQHF	TGTGCCAGCAGTGAAACGAAAGGGGGTCACCAGCCCCAGCATTTT
TRBV3-1	few	NA	TRBJ1-5	CASSQGTGNQPQHF	TGTGCCAGCAGCCAGGGCACCGGGAATCAGCCCCAGCATTTT
TRBV7-2	NA	NA	TRBJ2-5	CASSFDRSGTQYF	TGTGCCAGCAGCTTTGACCGGTCGGGGACCCAGTACTTC
TRBV20-1	NA	TRBD2	TRBJ2-1	CSARDGRELSYNEQFF	TGCAGTGCTAGAGATGGGCGGGAGCTCTCCTACAATGAGCAGTTCTTC
TRBV12-5	once	NA	TRBJ2-2	CARIDFPGGFTGELFF	TGTGCTAGGATTGACTTCCCTGGAGGATTCACCGGGGAGCTGTTTTTT
TRBV5-6	NA	NA	TRBJ1-1	CASSFRSMNTEAFF	TGTGCCAGCAGCTTCCGAAGCATGAACACTGAAGCTTTCTTT
TRBV20-1	NA	NA	TRBJ2-1	CSAIRYNEQFF	TGCAGTGCCATCCGGTACAATGAGCAGTTCTTC
TRBV28	NA	NA	TRBJ2-5	CASSETRGGETQYF	TGTGCCAGCAGTGAAACCAGAGGGGGGGAGACCCAGTACTTC
TRBV6-2/TRBV6-3	NA	TRBD2	TRBJ2-7	CASTTWTSGSSYEQYF	TGTGCCAGCACCACGTGGACTAGCGGGAGTTCCTACGAGCAGTACTTC
TRBV7-2	NA	NA	TRBJ2-7	CASSLGGRGRTYEQYF	TGTGCCAGCAGCTTAGGAGGGAGAGGAAGAACCTACGAGCAGTACTTC
TRBV18	many	NA	TRBJ1-1	CASSPTGMNTEAFF	TGTGCCAGCTCACCAACGGGCATGAACACTGAAGCTTTCTTT
TRBV20-1	few	TRBD1	TRBJ1-5	CSARPGGGQINQPQHF	TGCAGTGCGAGGCCTGGTGGGGGACAGATTAATCAGCCCCAGCATTTT
TRBV6-5	few	TRBD1	TRBJ1-2	CASSYSRDSKNYGYTF	TGTGCCAGCAGTTACTCTAGGGACAGCAAGAACTATGGCTACACCTTC
TRBV20-1	NA	NA	TRBJ2-7	CSAHGTQYEQYF	TGCAGTGCTCATGGGACCCAGTACGAGCAGTACTTC
TRBV7-9	NA	NA	TRBJ2-7	CASSPRLGGAYEQYF	TGTGCCAGCAGCCCCCGTCTGGGCGGAGCCTACGAGCAGTACTTC
TRBV5-1	NA	TRBD1	TRBJ1-1	CASSLTGQGTTEAFF	TGCGCCAGCAGCTTGACAGGACAGGGAACCACTGAAGCTTTCTTT
TRBV7-2	NA	NA	TRBJ2-1	CASSLGIETQFF	TGTGCCAGCAGCTTAGGGATAGAGACCCAGTTCTTC
TRBV9	many	TRBD2	TRBJ2-3	CASSVTSGSYTDTQYF	TGTGCCAGCAGCGTCACTAGCGGGAGTTATACAGATACGCAGTATTTT
TRBV7-9	few	NA	TRBJ1-3	CANPFGEGNTIYF	TGTGCCAACCCCTTTGGTGAAGGAAACACCATATATTTT
TRBV4-3	many	TRBD2	TRBJ2-1	CASSQREGLAGVGEQFF	TGCGCCAGCAGCCAGAGGGAGGGACTAGCGGGAGTTGGGGAGCAGTTCTTC
TRBV9	few	TRBD2	TRBJ2-3	CASGSLGGRVDTQYF	TGTGCCAGCGGCTCCCTGGGCGGGAGGGTCGATACGCAGTATTTT
TRBV7-2	few	NA	TRBJ2-7	CASSLMLSDRTQYF	TGTGCCAGCAGCTTAATGTTAAGCGACAGAACACAGTACTTC